This record looks at one T cell receptor beta chain sequence and its context. Its target antigen remains unknown. This entry belongs to a study of cytomegalovirus exposure and HLA in healthy donors (dated by TCRdb to the late 2010s). In the study overall: According to an earlier analysis of a few hundred of the donors, about 190 million T cells yielded roughly 110 million unique TCR beta sequences and 276 Gb of sequence data. High-throughput TCR immunosequencing, statistical association of individual TCRs with disease status, and machine learning were combined to predict cytomegalovirus infection status. Across about 370 genotyped donors of the cohort, an average of roughly 200,000 unique TCR beta nucleotide sequences per donor were sequenced, and approximately 17% of those sequences were non-productive. A later genetic analysis took genome-wide SNP genotypes for about three fifths of the roughly 670 donors and used that subset as a discovery cohort. The later analysis used no new phenotypic data to find candidate immune exposures, relying instead on TCR beta sequences and their occurrence across donors. Donor age, sex, ethnicity and CMV serostatus were compiled together with the repertoire data. In a later analysis, previously published TCR beta repertoires from 600 to 850 donors were re-analyzed and high-resolution HLA genotyping was added so that TCR occurrence patterns could be studied. The study aimed to test whether cataloging public T cell receptors could reveal signatures of past pathogen exposure. An early release covering about 600 HLA-typed donors comprised approximately 300 gigabases of sequencing data and around 85 million unique TCR sequences. An earlier analysis of around 540 of the donors applied high-throughput TCR beta sequencing to assess whether each TCR beta V gene segment acted as functional or pseudogenic. Both class I and class II loci were covered by HLA typing, at four-digit resolution. All discovery cohort repertoires had been generated using a single sequencing platform. Because of strong linkage in the cohort, five DR-DQ haplotypes were treated as single units for association and clustering. The number of typed donors differed by locus: about 620-640 for A, B, C, DRB1 and DQB1; 500 to 550 for DQA1; approximately 610 for DPA1; and some 470 for DPB1. The study profiled the T cell repertoires of 500 to 800 subjects by immunosequencing and related them to cytomegalovirus serostatus. Along with the approximately 620-subject first cohort, a separate validation cohort of over a hundred different subjects was used. The genetic ancestry cluster associated with self-reported Caucasian donors included 81% of the 300 to 400 genotyped donors. What the work shows at the level of the full study, not this receptor alone: In both the original and validation cohorts, the classifier was reported to diagnose cytomegalovirus status with high specificity and sensitivity. This cohort had only TCR beta chains sequenced, and the lack of alpha or paired-chain data limited which features could be detected. In an earlier analysis of a few hundred of the donors, most TCR beta V segments were observed in productive rearrangements about 87% or about 30% of the time, broadly matching IMGT annotations. A cluster of highly shared sequence variants was judged likely to represent a technical artifact of the sequencing pipeline. An association between a missense DCLRE1C variant and V-gene and J-gene trimming of TCR beta chains was found in a later genetic analysis and replicated in an independent cohort. In the study, some 160 TCR beta chains were listed as associated with cytomegalovirus. According to the authors, the approach could potentially be generalized to other disease states and immunological phenotypes. Strong co-occurrence of HLA alleles, especially DR and DQ, made assigning TCR associations to individual alleles difficult. A further reported finding was that TCR beta sequences accurately predicted the HLA-A and HLA-B alleles for most subjects in the first cohort. HLA typing was unavailable for some donors at each locus, so association tests used only the typed subset. Correlated functional status among segregating V segments might be attributable to linkage disequilibrium, but an unknown experimental factor could not be ruled out. CMV serostatus was the only immune exposure information available for the cohort. Presence/absence analyses assumed roughly uniform sequencing depth across donors, an assumption that may not hold. Because counts were too low, seventeen rarely observed V segments, including chromosome 9 orphons, were excluded from the earlier analysis of some 590 of the donors. In a later analysis, HLA-associated TCR beta chains showed more clonal expansion and lower generation probabilities than non-associated chains that were equally common. According to a later analysis, parvovirus B19, influenza, CMV and Epstein-Barr virus appeared linked to several top co-occurrence clusters. Some IMGT-functional V segments, including TRBV6-2 and TRBV6-3, could not be distinguished by the 87-base-pair reads and were therefore excluded. While some public TCRs were present in many individuals, most TCR sequences turned up only very rarely across donors. A later analysis associated about 17,000 TCR beta sequences with specific HLA alleles at a false discovery rate of 0.05. In a later analysis, TCR association rates were found to vary across HLA loci, with the most associated TCRs seen for DRB1 alleles and the fewest for HLA-C alleles. A few of the identified cytomegalovirus-associated TCR beta chains were confirmed in vitro to be specific for cytomegalovirus antigens. A later genetic analysis reported fewer N-insertions in productive TCRs among donors in an Asian-associated ancestry cluster than the roughly 720-donor mean. In a later analysis, most CMV-associated TCR beta chains were found to appear HLA-restricted, with HLA associations seemingly driven largely by CMV exposure.

The cohort comprised approximately 700 healthy bone marrow donors. At the time of sampling, every cohort member was nominally healthy, though immune exposures that went unrecorded were likely present. The donor was CMV seropositive and was included in the group of 250 to 350 seropositive cohort members. Each donor provided a peripheral blood sample, and peripheral blood mononuclear cells were used for TCR beta sequencing. The Qiagen DNeasy Blood Extraction Kit was used to extract genomic DNA from the blood cell samples. V and J lose 3 bases and 2 bases, and a span of 17 bases separates them. The cysteine opens and the phenylalanine closes a CDR3 of 17 amino acids. The read is trimmed to its CDR3 DNA, 51 bases read in frame from base 1. Via the germline V gene (reference sequence), CDR1 is GTSNPN and CDR2 SVGIG. Library creation used the immunoSEQ multiplex PCR assay. The multiplex PCR relied on a mix of 60 forward primers for TCR Vbeta segments and 13 reverse primers for TCR Jbeta segments. Amplification of the CDR3 region of rearranged TCR beta genes was performed with a multiplex PCR assay on genomic DNA. Amplified TCR beta libraries were sequenced as 87-base-pair reads on the Illumina HiSeq System. As for how the authors treated the data: In a later analysis, some 80 million unique TCR beta chains were counted across the roughly 610 repertoires, and approximately 9.9 million of these chains were shared by at least two donors. A nearest-neighbor algorithm error-corrected the raw reads and collapsed the reads into unique sequences, merging closely related sequences to remove PCR and sequencing errors. V, D and J gene segments were assigned by aligning CDR3 sequences to IMGT reference sequences. For a sequence to be retained, at least a six-nucleotide match to both a V gene segment and a J gene segment was required. A rearrangement counted as productive if the CDR3 had no stop codons and remained in frame with V and J, and every other rearrangement counted as non-productive. Following IMGT convention, CDR3 was defined as the stretch from the second conserved V-encoded cysteine to the conserved J-encoded phenylalanine. The earlier analysis of 500 to 650 of the donors excluded any sequence lacking an unambiguous match to a single V gene segment. An earlier analysis of about 590 of the donors classified V segments as functional when productive rearrangements were above 56.7% and as segregating when the standard deviation between donors was above 5%. To diagnose cytomegalovirus status from the catalog of TCR beta chain sequences, a statistical classification framework was built. In a later analysis, V and J genes were assigned by comparing TCR nucleotide sequences against IMGT/GENE-DB human TR gene sequences. Using the TCRdist pipeline, a later analysis assigned CDR3 sequences along with most-parsimonious VDJ recombination scenarios. In a later analysis, each TCR beta chain was defined by its CDR3 amino acid sequence together with its V-gene family, and reads without a unique V-gene family were excluded. As a way to deal with suspected cross-contamination and a sequencing artifact, a later analysis dropped approximately 590 nucleotide sequences that were highly shared and had low generation probability. A later analysis calculated a clonal expansion index for each public chain from normalized within-repertoire ranks of inferred template counts. In a later analysis, generation probabilities were computed with a VDJ recombination model fitted to out-of-frame rearrangements, and the resulting probabilities were checked against IGoR. In a later analysis, hypergeometric tests were used to score TCR-TCR, TCR-HLA and TCR-CMV co-occurrence, with a repertoire-size bias correction applied to TCR pairs. To estimate false discovery rates, a later analysis permuted the HLA or CMV assignments 20 times. In a later analysis, co-occurring TCRs were grouped using DBSCAN, and TCRdist sequence similarity was added for clustering within HLA-allele-positive subsets. Repertoires with fewer than 30,000 or more than 120,000 public chains, plus five repertoires with anomalous nucleotide sharing, were excluded from co-occurrence clustering. TCRdb stores this immuneACCESS table with in-frame sequences only. Part of the clones is absent; in the studies checked, under half of the shortfall reflects unresolved V genes, and no reason is known for the rest. V and J calls and clone size are as listed in that table; D and trimming were resolved from the DNA. The sample table holds around 50,000 clones. The ten largest account for 10% to 15% of the sample.

The rearranged chain carries TRBV30 and TRBJ2-6; perhaps TRBD1 is the D gene, with 6 bases matching. This TCR came from a woman aged 30 to 39 in good health and CMV-seropositive. The sample taken for sequencing was PBMCs. The encoded CDR3 is CAWSAGRGAPGANVLTF. The DNA sequence is TGTGCCTGGAGCGCTGGCAGGGGAGCTCCTGGGGCCAACGTCCTGACTTTC.